The 13 T cell receptor beta chains given below trace back to one sample, sequenced in a study of tumor-infiltrating lymphocytes in oesophageal squamous cell carcinoma. TCRdb processed the PCR reads anew with MiXCR; each CDR3 protein has one entry. The sample has 15,000 to 20,000 distinct CDR3 sequences; around 46% are singletons. The sample comprised normal esophageal tissue next to the tumor. The receptors shown here come from a female donor with esophageal squamous cell carcinoma.

V gene TRBV7-9 combines with J gene TRBJ2-1; 7 nucleotides align to TRBD1. CDR1 and CDR2 (germline): SEHNR, FQNEAQ (reference sequence). CDR3 length equals 18 residues. The junction had 18 bases not matched to a gene; V was cut back by 6 bases and J by 4 bases. CDR3 protein: CASSWDSLERLLYNEQFF. CDR3 nucleotides: TGTGCCAGCAGTTGGGACAGCCTTGAGCGGCTGCTGTACAATGAGCAGTTCTTC.

The gene calls are TRBV7-6 and TRBJ1-4, with 11 positions matching TRBD1. Looked up from germline, CDR1 is SGHVS and CDR2 is FNYEAQ. The CDR3 has 15 residues. After removal of 3 bases from V and 7 bases from J, the junction contained 4 bases not matched to a gene. For the CDR3, the DNA is TGTGCCAGCAGCTTGGCGGACAGGGGGCCTGAAAAACTGTTTTTT. Encoded protein: CASSLADRGPEKLFF. The full variable domain, rest sourced from reference TRBV7-6 and TRBJ1-4, is GAGVSQSPRYKVTKRGQDVALRCDPISGHVSLYWYRQALGQGPEFLTYFNYEAQQDKSGLPNDRFSAERPEGSISTLTIQRTEQRDSAMYRCASSLADRGPEKLFFGSGTQLSVL.

The V call is TRBV7-1, the J call TRBJ2-3; the match to TRBD1 covers 8 bases. TRBV7-1 is flagged as an ORF with uncertain function. V trimming: 3 bases; J trimming: 2 bases; junction bases outside the gene matches: 10. This CDR3 has 17 amino acids. In DNA, the CDR3 is TGTGCCAGCAGCTCGCTGGGGGGACAGGAGAACACAGATACGCAGTATTTT. Translating gives CASSSLGGQENTDTQYF.

V gene TRBV7-2 combines with J gene TRBJ2-1; D possibly corresponds to TRBD2 (7 bases). CDR1 SGHTA and CDR2 FQGNSA come from the germline V gene. CDR3 length equals 15 residues. V lost 6 bases and J 8 bases, leaving 20 bases between the germline ends. The CDR3 DNA reads TGTGCCAGCAGTCTCACGGGAGGCCACAGGGATGAGCAGTTCTTC. It is translated as CASSLTGGHRDEQFF. The full variable domain, completed using reference TRBV7-2 and TRBJ2-1, is GAGVSQSPSNKVTEKGKDVELRCDPISGHTALYWYRQSLGQGLEFLIYFQGNSAPDKSGLPSDRFSAERTGGSVSTLTIQRTQQEDSAVYLCASSLTGGHRDEQFFGPGTRLTVL.

The chain links TRBV7-2 to TRBJ2-5, with 10 positions matching TRBD2. CDR3 length: 16 amino acids. Germline trimming cut 4 bases from V and 5 bases from J; bases unmatched to any gene: 10. Germline V CDR1 and CDR2: SGHTA, FQGNSA. Written as DNA, the CDR3 is TGTGCCAGCAGCTCCACAGCGGGGGGGCTCTCTGAGACCCAGTACTTC. Translation gives CASSSTAGGLSETQYF.

The chain couples TRBV7-3 to TRBJ2-5; D may be TRBD2 (6 bases). Gene TRBJ2-3 matches the end of the DNA better, so the J call may be wrong. CDR1 and CDR2 from the germline V gene are SGHTA and FQGTGA. The CDR3 is 15 amino acids. CDR3 DNA: TGTGCCAGCAGCTCGACCGGGGGTATTGCAGATACGCAGTATTTT. Translation gives CASSSTGGIADTQYF.

V usage is TRBV7-3 and J usage is TRBJ2-1, with 9 bases that match TRBD1. Trimming cost V 1 base and J 4 bases; bases outside gene matches: 5. The CDR3 contains 16 residues. Germline V lookup: CDR1 SGHTA, CDR2 FQGTGA. CDR3 sequence (DNA): TGTGCCAGCAGCTTAATAGGTGGACAGGGGTACAATGAGCAGTTCTTC. Residues: CASSLIGGQGYNEQFF.

The sample holds many counts of this clonotype. Here the CDR3 DNA reads TGTGCCAGCAGGGAAAATCAGGCGGGAGGGCCAGCAGATACGCAGTATTTT. Its translation: CASRENQAGGPADTQYF. The gene calls are TRBV28 and TRBJ2-3; TRBD2 agrees at 9 bases. This CDR3 comprises 17 residues. The V gene's germline CDR1 is MDHEN and CDR2 SYDVKM. V lost 6 bases and J lost 4; bases outside the gene matches: 14.

CDR3 amino acids: CASSRRDYYEQYF. CDR3 sequence (DNA): TGTGCCAGCAGCCGTCGGGACTACTACGAGCAGTACTTC. The chain has TRBV7-6 and TRBJ2-1; TRBD2 aligns across 7 bases. The end of the DNA fits TRBJ2-7 better, so the J call may be wrong. This CDR3 comprises 13 residues. Per germline, CDR1 SGHVS and CDR2 FNYEAQ.

This clonotype showed up many times. This chain links TRBV9 with TRBJ2-3; 11 bases fit TRBD1. V shed 0 bases, J shed 4 bases, and the junction held 1 base outside the gene matches. The CDR3 contains 15 residues. Per germline, CDR1 SGDLS and CDR2 YYNGEE. CDR3 sequence (DNA): TGTGCCAGCAGCGTAGAGGGACAGGGGGCAGATACGCAGTATTTT. Translating gives CASSVEGQGADTQYF. Full variable domain (remainder filled in from reference TRBV9 and TRBJ2-3): DSGVTQTPKHLITATGQRVTLRCSPRSGDLSVYWYQQSLDQGLQFLIQYYNGEERAKGNILERFSAQQFPDLHSELNLSSLELGDSALYFCASSVEGQGADTQYFGPGTRLTVL.

The chain has TRBV12-3 or TRBV12-4 and TRBJ2-7; D possibly corresponds to TRBD1 (6 bases). The CDR3 contains 16 residues. Between the trimmed V and J ends, which lost 7 bases and 1 base, there was a span of 20 bases. The CDR3 bases are TGTGCCAGCACCACCACAGGGTACACCGGGTCCTACGAGCAGTACTTC. This translates into CASTTTGYTGSYEQYF.

The table lists this clonotype with a few counts. V is TRBV28 and J is TRBJ2-5; 7 bases map to TRBD2. The CDR3 consists of 13 residues. Per the germline V gene, CDR1 is MDHEN and CDR2 is SYDVKM. V lost 6 bases to trimming and J lost 4 bases; unmatched junction nucleotides: 5. The CDR3 loop is CASRVAGLETQYF. The CDR3 nucleotides are TGTGCCAGCAGGGTAGCGGGTCTAGAGACCCAGTACTTC.

This clonotype is termed medium-sized. CDR3 protein: CASSSTTSGRPTIFETQYF. CDR3 nucleotides: TGTGCCAGCAGCTCGACGACTAGCGGGAGGCCTACGATATTTGAGACCCAGTACTTC. The chain links TRBV7-2 to TRBJ2-5, with 13 bases lining up with TRBD2. The V gene's germline CDR1 is SGHTA and CDR2 FQGNSA. CDR3 length equals 19 residues. The junction had 16 bases not matched to a gene; V was cut back by 4 bases and J by 5 bases.